This T cell receptor (beta chain) emerged from a study of blood T cell repertoires in COVID-19. Study context: Some COVID-19 samples were acute and others convalescent; all came from the United States, Italy and Spain.

As originally analysed: Nucleated cell number was recorded as an estimate derived from reference gene primer amplification. Libraries were prepared by immunoSEQ multiplex PCR; TCRdb keeps only in-frame clonotypes and omits some of them. The DNA was the basis for D and trimming; V, J and clone size are from that table. Among around 210,000 clones listed, 65% to 90% were seen once. Trimming took off 2 bases at V and 6 bases at J, with 10 bases between the two ends. CDR1 is LGHNA and CDR2 is YNFKEQ in the germline V gene. The CDR3 covers 14 residues. The sequenced sample was peripheral blood. This rearrangement joins TRBV4-2 to TRBJ2-2, with D perhaps matching TRBD1 (6 bases). The receptor's source is a human donor in a cohort sampled during active COVID-19. The CDR3: CASSQRQGPGELFF. In DNA form, the CDR3 reads TGTGCCAGCAGCCAAAGGCAGGGGCCCGGGGAGCTGTTTTTT.